The rows below give T cell receptor beta chains drawn from one sample of a study of OX40 agonist ivuxolimab in advanced cancers. Here immunoSEQ multiplex PCR was the method, and the copy in TCRdb shows in-frame clones only, minus some. The sample yields about 31,000 clones, 85% to 90% seen once. Specimen: CD4+ or CD8+ T cells sorted from blood, collected in a trial of the OX40 agonist ivuxolimab. These receptors all stem from an adult with an advanced solid tumor such as melanoma, head and neck, liver or kidney cancer. CDR3s include the opening cysteine and the closing phenylalanine or tryptophan. The D gene is left open where the match is weak. The size field is filled for only some rows; it gives once, few, many or a size class.

clone size: once; J gene: TRBJ1-1; D gene: .; V gene: TRBV4-1; CDR3 DNA: TGCGCCAGCAGCCAAGTTAGCCGCTCACGGGAAAGGGAAGCTTCCTTT; CDR3 protein: CASSQVSRSREREASF
clone size: .; J gene: TRBJ2-3; D gene: TRBD2; V gene: TRBV6-5; CDR3 DNA: TGTGCCAGCAGTTACGCCGGGACTAGCGTTGCAGATACGCAGTATTTT; CDR3 protein: CASSYAGTSVADTQYF
clone size: .; J gene: TRBJ1-2; D gene: .; V gene: TRBV28; CDR3 DNA: TGTGCCAGCAGTCCGGACGCCCGCGAAGGCTACACCTTC; CDR3 protein: CASSPDAREGYTF
clone size: .; J gene: TRBJ2-1; D gene: .; V gene: TRBV7-3; CDR3 DNA: TGTGCCAGCAGCCCTGGGACGGAGCAGTTCTTC; CDR3 protein: CASSPGTEQFF
clone size: .; J gene: TRBJ1-6; D gene: TRBD1; V gene: TRBV25-1; CDR3 DNA: TGTGCCAGCAGTGAATATACCCCGACAGGGGGAGGTTCACCCCTCCACTTT; CDR3 protein: CASSEYTPTGGGSPLHF
clone size: .; J gene: TRBJ1-6; D gene: .; V gene: TRBV19; CDR3 DNA: TGTGCCAGTGCCCAGGGTCTCTCCTATAATTCACCCCTCCACTTT; CDR3 protein: CASAQGLSYNSPLHF
clone size: .; J gene: TRBJ2-7; D gene: .; V gene: TRBV11-2; CDR3 DNA: TGTGCCAGCAGCGTAGCCGGGGGGCGACGCGAGCAGTACTTC; CDR3 protein: CASSVAGGRREQYF
clone size: once; J gene: TRBJ1-3; D gene: .; V gene: TRBV30; CDR3 DNA: TGTGCCTGGAGTGTCGGCGGGTTTGGGGACATTGGAAACACCATATATTTT; CDR3 protein: CAWSVGGFGDIGNTIYF
clone size: medium-sized; J gene: TRBJ2-7; D gene: TRBD2; V gene: TRBV5-6; CDR3 DNA: TGTGCCAGCAGCTTGGCCCTAGCGGATTACGAGCAGTACTTC; CDR3 protein: CASSLALADYEQYF
clone size: .; J gene: TRBJ2-7; D gene: .; V gene: TRBV6-4; CDR3 DNA: TGTGCCAGCAGTCCCGGGACTCTCAACGAGCAGTACTTC; CDR3 protein: CASSPGTLNEQYF
clone size: .; J gene: TRBJ2-1; D gene: .; V gene: TRBV10-1; CDR3 DNA: TGCGCCAGCAGTGAGTTCCGGGACAACTACAATGAGCAGTTCTTC; CDR3 protein: CASSEFRDNYNEQFF
clone size: .; J gene: TRBJ2-1; D gene: .; V gene: TRBV14; CDR3 DNA: TGTGCCAGTGGGAGGAGGGGGCCTACGTCCTACAATGAGCAGTTCTTC; CDR3 protein: CASGRRGPTSYNEQFF
clone size: .; J gene: TRBJ2-7; D gene: TRBD2; V gene: TRBV27; CDR3 DNA: TGTGCCAGCAGTCCTAGGGGGACTAGCAGCCACGAGCAGTACTTC; CDR3 protein: CASSPRGTSSHEQYF
clone size: .; J gene: TRBJ2-4; D gene: TRBD1; V gene: TRBV6-5; CDR3 DNA: TGTGCCAGCAGTACAGGGGGCAAGTACATTCAGTACTTC; CDR3 protein: CASSTGGKYIQYF
clone size: .; J gene: TRBJ1-4; D gene: .; V gene: TRBV13; CDR3 DNA: TGTGCCAGCAGCGCAGCCGGGAGGGAGGTCACTAATGAAAAACTGTTTTTT; CDR3 protein: CASSAAGREVTNEKLFF
clone size: .; J gene: TRBJ2-5; D gene: .; V gene: TRBV7-9; CDR3 DNA: TGTGCCAGCAGCCCCCATCTCAGGGTAGGGGAGACCCAGTACTTC; CDR3 protein: CASSPHLRVGETQYF
clone size: .; J gene: TRBJ1-2; D gene: TRBD1; V gene: TRBV2; CDR3 DNA: TGTGCCAGCACAGGGGGTGAGAATGGCTACACCTTC; CDR3 protein: CASTGGENGYTF
clone size: .; J gene: TRBJ1-2; D gene: .; V gene: TRBV27; CDR3 DNA: TGTGCCAGCAGTTTTCGGGGATCGTACTATGGCTACACCTTC; CDR3 protein: CASSFRGSYYGYTF
clone size: .; J gene: TRBJ2-2; D gene: .; V gene: TRBV7-7; CDR3 DNA: TGTGCTAGCAGAGGGGCGAACACCGGGGAGCTGTTTTTT; CDR3 protein: CASRGANTGELFF
clone size: .; J gene: TRBJ1-6; D gene: TRBD1; V gene: TRBV30; CDR3 DNA: TGTGCCTGGGAAACAGGGGGCTTTTCACCCCTCCACTTT; CDR3 protein: CAWETGGFSPLHF
clone size: .; J gene: TRBJ2-7; D gene: TRBD1; V gene: TRBV11-2; CDR3 DNA: TGTGCCAGCAGCAAACTTCGCGGGACAGGGACGGACGAGCAGTACTTC; CDR3 protein: CASSKLRGTGTDEQYF
clone size: .; J gene: TRBJ1-4; D gene: .; V gene: TRBV10-3; CDR3 DNA: TGTGCCATCAAAGAGCAGGGGAGGCATGAAAAACTGTTTTTT; CDR3 protein: CAIKEQGRHEKLFF
clone size: .; J gene: TRBJ2-3; D gene: .; V gene: TRBV27; CDR3 DNA: TGTGCCAGCAGCCAGTTAGATACGCAGTATTTT; CDR3 protein: CASSQLDTQYF
clone size: once; J gene: TRBJ1-1; D gene: TRBD1; V gene: TRBV5-4; CDR3 DNA: TGTGCCAGCAGCGGCTGGGCAGGGGGTCGGACTGAAGCTTTCTTT; CDR3 protein: CASSGWAGGRTEAFF
clone size: .; J gene: TRBJ2-7; D gene: TRBD2; V gene: TRBV2; CDR3 DNA: TGTGCCAGCAGTGAGTTGGCTAGCGGGACCTACGAGCAGTACTTC; CDR3 protein: CASSELASGTYEQYF
clone size: medium-sized; J gene: TRBJ2-7; D gene: .; V gene: TRBV7-6; CDR3 DNA: TGTGCCAGCAGCTTAGAAGGGGACCCTGCCTACGAGCAGTACTTC; CDR3 protein: CASSLEGDPAYEQYF
clone size: .; J gene: TRBJ1-3; D gene: .; V gene: TRBV7-9; CDR3 DNA: TGTGCCAGCACTGGTCGCTCTGGAAACACCATATATTTT; CDR3 protein: CASTGRSGNTIYF
clone size: once; J gene: TRBJ2-7; D gene: TRBD2; V gene: TRBV9; CDR3 DNA: TGTGCCAGCAGCGTTGGCGGGAGCTCCTACGAGCAGTACTTC; CDR3 protein: CASSVGGSSYEQYF
clone size: .; J gene: TRBJ2-1; D gene: TRBD2; V gene: TRBV6-5; CDR3 DNA: TGTGCCAGCAGTTATGCGGCGGGGGTGTACAATGAGCAGTTCTTC; CDR3 protein: CASSYAAGVYNEQFF
clone size: .; J gene: TRBJ1-2; D gene: TRBD1; V gene: TRBV19; CDR3 DNA: TGTGCCAGTAGTGCAGGACAGGGAGGCTATGGCTACACCTTC; CDR3 protein: CASSAGQGGYGYTF
clone size: .; J gene: TRBJ1-1; D gene: TRBD1; V gene: TRBV9; CDR3 DNA: TGTGCCAGCAGCAAGACAGGGATCGACACTGAAGCTTTCTTT; CDR3 protein: CASSKTGIDTEAFF
clone size: .; J gene: TRBJ2-1; D gene: .; V gene: TRBV29-1; CDR3 DNA: TGCAGCGTTGAGGGGGTGCTCTACAATGAGCAGTTCTTC; CDR3 protein: CSVEGVLYNEQFF
clone size: .; J gene: TRBJ1-5; D gene: TRBD1; V gene: TRBV4-1; CDR3 DNA: TGCGCCAGCAGCCAGCCACAGGGGGGACAGCCCCAGCATTTT; CDR3 protein: CASSQPQGGQPQHF
clone size: .; J gene: TRBJ1-5; D gene: .; V gene: TRBV7-2; CDR3 DNA: TGTGCCAGCAGCTTGAGCTATAATCAGCCCCAGCATTTT; CDR3 protein: CASSLSYNQPQHF
clone size: .; J gene: TRBJ1-1; D gene: TRBD1; V gene: TRBV7-6; CDR3 DNA: TGTGCCAGCAGCTTGTGGACAGGAGACACTGAAGCTTTCTTT; CDR3 protein: CASSLWTGDTEAFF
clone size: few; J gene: TRBJ2-3; D gene: TRBD2; V gene: TRBV5-4; CDR3 DNA: TGTGCCAGCACTTTGCGGGGGGCCGGAGATACGCAGTATTTT; CDR3 protein: CASTLRGAGDTQYF
clone size: .; J gene: TRBJ2-1; D gene: TRBD2; V gene: TRBV13; CDR3 DNA: TGTGCCAGCAGCTTAGACGGTGCGGGAGGGGGTGATGAGCAGTTCTTC; CDR3 protein: CASSLDGAGGGDEQFF
clone size: .; J gene: TRBJ2-7; D gene: TRBD2; V gene: TRBV7-6; CDR3 DNA: TGTGCCAGCAGCTTAGGAAGCGGGGAAGCCTACGAGCAGTACTTC; CDR3 protein: CASSLGSGEAYEQYF
clone size: .; J gene: TRBJ2-7; D gene: .; V gene: TRBV9; CDR3 DNA: TGTGCCAGCAGCTCCCGGGGGTACGAGCAGTACTTC; CDR3 protein: CASSSRGYEQYF
clone size: .; J gene: TRBJ2-7; D gene: TRBD2; V gene: TRBV28; CDR3 DNA: TGTGCCAGCAGTCGGCTAGCGGGAACCTACGAGCAGTACTTC; CDR3 protein: CASSRLAGTYEQYF
clone size: once; J gene: TRBJ1-1; D gene: .; V gene: TRBV10-2; CDR3 DNA: TGCGCCAGCACCGATGTGGGAATAAACACTGAAGCTTTCTTT; CDR3 protein: CASTDVGINTEAFF
clone size: .; J gene: TRBJ2-7; D gene: .; V gene: TRBV7-9; CDR3 DNA: TGTGCCAGCAGCTTAATTGTCGACGAGCAGTACTTC; CDR3 protein: CASSLIVDEQYF
clone size: .; J gene: TRBJ2-3; D gene: TRBD2; V gene: TRBV7-2; CDR3 DNA: TGTGCCAGCATCCCCGGACTAGCGGGGGGGCTCGGCACAGATACGCAGTATTTT; CDR3 protein: CASIPGLAGGLGTDTQYF
clone size: .; J gene: TRBJ2-3; D gene: TRBD2; V gene: TRBV5-4; CDR3 DNA: TGTGCCAGCCCAGGGACTAGCGGTCCCACAGATACGCAGTATTTT; CDR3 protein: CASPGTSGPTDTQYF
clone size: .; J gene: TRBJ2-7; D gene: TRBD1; V gene: TRBV5-4; CDR3 DNA: TGTGCCAGCAGCCATACCACAGGGGAAGACGAGCAGTACTTC; CDR3 protein: CASSHTTGEDEQYF
clone size: .; J gene: TRBJ2-7; D gene: TRBD2; V gene: TRBV28; CDR3 DNA: TGTGCCAGCAGCCAACTAGCGGAGTACTACGAGCAGTACTTC; CDR3 protein: CASSQLAEYYEQYF
clone size: .; J gene: TRBJ1-5; D gene: .; V gene: TRBV27; CDR3 DNA: TGTGCCAGCGGTAACCATCAGCCCCAGCATTTT; CDR3 protein: CASGNHQPQHF
clone size: few; J gene: TRBJ2-7; D gene: .; V gene: TRBV28; CDR3 DNA: TGTGCCAGCAGTTTACCTCGGACAAATTCGGGCGAGCAGTACTTC; CDR3 protein: CASSLPRTNSGEQYF
clone size: .; J gene: TRBJ2-7; D gene: .; V gene: TRBV9; CDR3 DNA: TGTGCCAGCAGCGTAGGGGGGGAACTCGACGAGCAGTACTTC; CDR3 protein: CASSVGGELDEQYF
clone size: few; J gene: TRBJ1-1; D gene: .; V gene: TRBV9; CDR3 DNA: TGTGCCAGCAGCGTTACCGGAGGGGAAGCTTTCTTT; CDR3 protein: CASSVTGGEAFF
clone size: .; J gene: TRBJ2-7; D gene: .; V gene: TRBV5-1; CDR3 DNA: TGCGCCAGCAGCGCACAGGGCTACGAGCAGTACTTC; CDR3 protein: CASSAQGYEQYF